This TCR beta chain was observed in a study of metastatic and nonmetastatic thyroid tumors (dated by TCRdb to between 2020 and 2021). Turning to the overall study: Repertoires from peripheral blood and from tumor or nodule tissue samples of malignant and benign thyroid patients were compared.

No patient had received any treatment before thyroid surgery. Using T-cell receptor beta sequencing, the researchers looked back retrospectively at clinical samples from patients, gathered between about 2012 and 2019. A distance of 10 bases separates the germline ends of V and J, which lose 4 bases and 2 bases respectively. Reading from cysteine to phenylalanine, the CDR3 counts 13 amino acids. The DNA shown is the 39-base CDR3, in frame from base 1. CDR1 and CDR2 are read off the germline V gene (reference sequence) as DFQATT and SNEGSKA. Comment on this clone: Its antigen has not been determined. No per-base quality is available; no much larger clone lies one base away.

Libraries were constructed by PCR. Sequencing used an Illumina HiSeq 4000. High-throughput sequencing was used to profile the TCR beta-chain CDR3 region of each patient. As for how the authors treated the data: The researchers built a classifier to tell apart papillary thyroid cancer patients with distant metastasis, based on CDR3 differences among clinicopathological groups. The Shannon index was used to measure repertoire diversity, and the Morisita-Horn index was used to measure how similar tumor and blood repertoires were. Through fastp at Q25 and MiXCR, TCRdb rebuilt clones from the public reads, retaining in-frame beta chains. These V and J calls are TCRdb output, not the study's own analysis. For this sample there are approximately 20,000 clones; around a sixth appear just once. Of the sample, approximately 17% is held by the ten largest clones. General findings and caveats noted by the study authors: In both blood and tumor samples, TCR beta diversity was reported to be significantly higher in malignant tumors than in benign nodules.

The TCR comes from a male donor with papillary thyroid cancer or a benign thyroid nodule (not recorded which). Some clones in this sample may be carry-over from other donors' samples. The sequence is built from TRBV20-1 and TRBJ2-3; a confident D gene designation cannot be given. What was sequenced was blood. The CDR3 region has the sequence CSATPTFTDTQYF. The base sequence is TGCAGTGCTACCCCCACGTTCACAGATACGCAGTATTTT.